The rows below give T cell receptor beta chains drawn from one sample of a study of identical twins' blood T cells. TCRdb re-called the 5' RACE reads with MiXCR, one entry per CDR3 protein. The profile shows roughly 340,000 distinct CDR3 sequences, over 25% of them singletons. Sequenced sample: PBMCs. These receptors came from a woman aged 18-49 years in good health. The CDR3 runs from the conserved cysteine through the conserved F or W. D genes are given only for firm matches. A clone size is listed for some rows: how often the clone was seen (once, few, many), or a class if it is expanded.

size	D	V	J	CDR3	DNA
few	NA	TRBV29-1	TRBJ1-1	CSVEGTRENTEAFF	TGCAGCGTTGAGGGCACTAGGGAGAACACTGAAGCTTTCTTT
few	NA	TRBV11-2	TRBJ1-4	CASSFTVREEKLFF	TGTGCCAGCAGCTTTACTGTCAGGGAGGAAAAACTGTTTTTT
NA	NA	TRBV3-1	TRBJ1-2	CASIQGDWNYGYTF	TGTGCCAGCATCCAAGGTGACTGGAACTATGGCTACACCTTC
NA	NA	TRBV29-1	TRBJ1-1	CSLRPDGRNTEAFF	TGCAGCTTACGCCCGGACGGGAGGAACACTGAAGCTTTCTTT
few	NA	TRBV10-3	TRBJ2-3	CAISERAIGGTDTQYF	TGTGCCATCAGTGAACGGGCTATAGGGGGCACAGATACGCAGTATTTT
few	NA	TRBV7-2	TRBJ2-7	CASSLNGPATSTYEQYF	TGTGCCAGCAGCTTAAACGGTCCAGCGACTTCTACCTACGAGCAGTACTTC
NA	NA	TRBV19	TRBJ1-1	CASSPQYRVNTEAFF	TGTGCCAGTAGTCCACAGTACAGGGTTAACACTGAAGCTTTCTTT
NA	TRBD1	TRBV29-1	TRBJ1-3	CSVLTGTINTIYF	TGCAGCGTATTGACAGGGACTATAAACACCATATATTTT
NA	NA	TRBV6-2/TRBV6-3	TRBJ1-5	CASADRQPQHF	TGTGCCAGCGCCGATAGGCAGCCCCAGCATTTT
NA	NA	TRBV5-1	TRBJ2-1	CASCPSGSYNEQFF	TGCGCCAGCTGCCCTAGTGGCTCCTACAATGAGCAGTTCTTC
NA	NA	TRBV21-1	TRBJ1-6	CASSERTLKLGSPLHF	TGTGCCAGCAGCGAACGGACCCTTAAATTGGGTTCACCCCTCCACTTT
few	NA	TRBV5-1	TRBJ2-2	CASSPFMGEKNGELFF	TGCGCCAGCAGCCCCTTTATGGGGGAAAAGAACGGGGAGCTGTTTTTT
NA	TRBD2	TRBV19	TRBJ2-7	CASSPGTSGIYEQYF	TGTGCCAGTAGTCCAGGGACTAGCGGTATCTACGAGCAGTACTTC
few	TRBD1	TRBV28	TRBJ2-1	CASSQGTGSTYNEQFF	TGTGCCAGCAGCCAAGGGACAGGTTCTACCTACAATGAGCAGTTCTTC
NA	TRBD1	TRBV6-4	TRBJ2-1	CASSPGQDYNEQFF	TGTGCCAGCAGTCCGGGACAGGATTACAATGAGCAGTTCTTC
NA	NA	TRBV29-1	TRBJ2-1	CSAGVTGNEQFF	TGCAGCGCTGGGGTAACAGGCAATGAGCAGTTCTTC
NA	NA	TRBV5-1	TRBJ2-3	CASSLDTLADTQYF	TGCGCCAGCAGCTTGGACACCCTAGCAGATACGCAGTATTTT
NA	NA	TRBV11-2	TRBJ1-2	CASSFAFTNYGYTF	TGTGCCAGCAGCTTCGCGTTCACTAACTATGGCTACACCTTC
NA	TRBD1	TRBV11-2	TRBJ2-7	CASSFDRDSYYEQYF	TGTGCCAGCAGCTTCGACCGGGACAGTTACTACGAGCAGTACTTC
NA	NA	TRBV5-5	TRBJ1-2	CASSLGTAFDGYTF	TGTGCCAGCAGCTTGGGGACAGCGTTTGATGGCTACACCTTC
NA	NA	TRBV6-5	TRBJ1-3	CASSRTHGNTIYF	TGTGCCAGCAGTCGGACACACGGAAACACCATATATTTT
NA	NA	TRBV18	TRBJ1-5	CASSPRQGGRKDQPQHF	TGTGCCAGCTCACCACGGCAAGGGGGAAGAAAGGATCAGCCCCAGCATTTT
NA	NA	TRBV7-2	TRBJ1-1	CASSFSGEAFF	TGTGCCAGCAGCTTCTCAGGGGAAGCTTTCTTT
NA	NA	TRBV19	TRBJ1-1	CASSRKGGYTEAFF	TGTGCCAGTAGTCGGAAGGGAGGGTACACTGAAGCTTTCTTT
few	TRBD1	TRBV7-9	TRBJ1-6	CASSSTGDSPLHF	TGTGCCAGCAGCTCCACAGGGGATTCACCCCTCCACTTT
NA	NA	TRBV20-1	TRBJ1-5	CSARTNNQPQHF	TGCAGTGCTAGGACCAACAATCAGCCCCAGCATTTT
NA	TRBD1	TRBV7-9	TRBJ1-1	CASSRTTGGDTEAFF	TGTGCCAGCAGCCGTACCACAGGGGGGGACACTGAAGCTTTCTTT
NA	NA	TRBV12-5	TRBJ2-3	CASGLPFTDTQYF	TGTGCTAGTGGCTTACCCTTCACAGATACGCAGTATTTT
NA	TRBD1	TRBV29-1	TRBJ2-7	CSAGTELYEQYF	TGCAGCGCTGGGACAGAATTATACGAGCAGTACTTC
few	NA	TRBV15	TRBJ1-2	CATSRDVWQRDGYTF	TGTGCCACCAGCAGAGATGTTTGGCAGAGGGATGGCTACACCTTC
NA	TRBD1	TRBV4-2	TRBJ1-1	CASSQDYPAQGGPEAFF	TGTGCCAGCAGCCAAGATTATCCGGCCCAAGGGGGCCCTGAAGCTTTCTTT
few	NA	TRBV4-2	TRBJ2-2	CASSQVKTGKDTGELFF	TGTGCCAGCAGCCAAGTCAAAACCGGGAAAGACACCGGGGAGCTGTTTTTT
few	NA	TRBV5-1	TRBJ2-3	CASSLRFSVGDTQYF	TGCGCCAGCAGCTTGAGGTTTTCGGTGGGTGATACGCAGTATTTT
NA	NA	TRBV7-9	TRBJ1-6	CASKGPQNSPLHF	TGTGCCAGCAAGGGTCCCCAGAATTCACCCCTCCACTTT
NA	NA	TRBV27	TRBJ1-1	CASSFRGVNTEAFF	TGTGCCAGCAGTTTTAGAGGGGTGAACACTGAAGCTTTCTTT
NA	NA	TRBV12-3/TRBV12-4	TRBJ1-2	CASSKGLYGYTF	TGTGCCAGCAGTAAGGGGCTTTATGGCTACACCTTC
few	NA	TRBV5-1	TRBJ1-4	CASSLPGSVEKLFF	TGCGCCAGCAGCTTGCCAGGGTCGGTGGAAAAACTGTTTTTT
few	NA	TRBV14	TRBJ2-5	CASSHYMQWGTKTQYF	TGTGCCAGCAGCCATTATATGCAGTGGGGGACGAAGACCCAGTACTTC
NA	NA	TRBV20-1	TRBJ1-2	CSARGEGYTF	TGCAGTGCTAGGGGGGAGGGCTACACCTTC
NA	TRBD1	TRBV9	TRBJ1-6	CASSVALGQGNSPLHF	TGTGCCAGCAGCGTAGCCCTGGGACAGGGTAATTCACCCCTCCACTTT
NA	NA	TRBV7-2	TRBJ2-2	CASSFGSSQAGELFF	TGTGCCAGCAGCTTTGGTTCTTCCCAGGCCGGGGAGCTGTTTTTT
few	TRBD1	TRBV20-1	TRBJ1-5	CSASAGQGRNQPQHF	TGCAGTGCTAGTGCGGGACAGGGCCGCAATCAGCCCCAGCATTTT
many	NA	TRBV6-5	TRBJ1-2	CASSYALWAEAYGYTF	TGTGCCAGCAGTTACGCTCTGTGGGCGGAAGCCTATGGCTACACCTTC
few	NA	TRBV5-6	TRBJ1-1	CASSHRPPEAFF	TGTGCCAGCAGCCACCGACCGCCCGAGGCTTTCTTT
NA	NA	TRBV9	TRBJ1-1	CASSVGGYTEAFF	TGTGCCAGCAGCGTGGGGGGTTACACTGAAGCTTTCTTT
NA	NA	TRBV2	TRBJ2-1	CASSPTPTNEQFF	TGTGCCAGCAGTCCGACCCCCACCAATGAGCAGTTCTTC